Here is one T cell receptor (beta chain) with its context. This sample stems from a study of blood T cell repertoires in COVID-19. Study as a whole: Acute-phase and convalescent COVID-19 samples originated in the United States, Italy and Spain. T cells, B-cell-depleted T cells, or PBMCs provided the cDNA or gDNA that served as material.

Original methodology: Amplification of reference gene primers was used by the study to estimate nucleated cell counts. Profiled with immunoSEQ multiplex PCR; TCRdb holds only in-frame clones, not every one. V and J calls and clone size are given by that table; D and trimming were obtained from the DNA. The data contain 100,000 or so clones, about 89% of them seen just once; the ten biggest clones take up approximately 4.1%. The clonotype originates from a woman aged 50 to 65 in a cohort sampled during active COVID-19. Specimen: peripheral blood.

CDR3 loop: CASSRRLAGGHEQYF. CDR3 nucleotide sequence: TGTGCCAGCAGCCGCCGACTAGCGGGAGGGCACGAGCAGTACTTC. The chain joins TRBV3-1 (or the pseudogene TRBV3-2) to TRBJ2-7, with 14 nucleotides matching TRBD2. The CDR3 runs 15 residues. Germline-derived CDR1 and CDR2 are LGHDT and YNNKEL (reference sequence). V lost 4 bases and J lost 5; bases outside the gene matches: 4.